This T cell receptor beta chain was retrieved from a study of spatial heterogeneity in lung cancer. Time point here: sample taken at primary tumor resection. Extraction of whole RNA from tumor, nontumor lung or frozen PBMC preceded unsorted sequencing. TCRdb re-analysed the 5' RACE reads in MiXCR, keeping a single row per CDR3 protein. The sample records about 80,000 distinct CDR3 sequences, 15% to 25% being singletons. Germline assignment: CDR1 MDHEN and CDR2 SYDVKM. The germline V and J ends were trimmed by 3 bases and 1 base, with 10 bases remaining between them. This CDR3 is built from 14 residues. This clonotype was picked up many times.

The source is a male donor with early-stage non-small cell lung cancer. Sequencing used PBMCs, obtained at surgery. The V call is TRBV28, the J call TRBJ2-7, with D maybe TRBD1 (5 bases). The CDR3 DNA reads as TGTGCCAGCAGTTTCGAGGACATGTCCTACGAGCAGTACTTC. Residues: CASSFEDMSYEQYF.